This record looks at one TCR beta chain sequence and its context. The data belong to a study of shared clonotypes between healthy human individuals. CD45RO negativity and positive selection for CCR7 defined naive CD8 cells, a population that excluded terminally differentiated effector memory CD45RA+ cells. Donors, without exception, were Caucasian adults residing in Nashville, Tennessee. Each subset's genomic DNA was split evenly across several immunoSEQ plates. The repertoire was sequenced with immunoSEQ multiplex PCR; TCRdb's copy has only in-frame clones and lacks some. In the table there are 630,000 or so clones, roughly 98% of which are singletons. Germline V CDR1 and CDR2: MDHEN, SYDVKM. V shed 5 bases and J shed 3 bases, with 13 bases lying between them. The CDR3 totals 14 residues.

V is TRBV28 and J is TRBJ1-2, with a possible D match to TRBD1 (5 bases). This clonotype was obtained from a man between 25 and 39 years old in good health. The specimen was naive CD8+ T cells sorted from blood. In DNA, the CDR3 is TGTGCCAGCAGTCTAGAGACAGACGACTATGGCTACACCTTC. Translation: CASSLETDDYGYTF.